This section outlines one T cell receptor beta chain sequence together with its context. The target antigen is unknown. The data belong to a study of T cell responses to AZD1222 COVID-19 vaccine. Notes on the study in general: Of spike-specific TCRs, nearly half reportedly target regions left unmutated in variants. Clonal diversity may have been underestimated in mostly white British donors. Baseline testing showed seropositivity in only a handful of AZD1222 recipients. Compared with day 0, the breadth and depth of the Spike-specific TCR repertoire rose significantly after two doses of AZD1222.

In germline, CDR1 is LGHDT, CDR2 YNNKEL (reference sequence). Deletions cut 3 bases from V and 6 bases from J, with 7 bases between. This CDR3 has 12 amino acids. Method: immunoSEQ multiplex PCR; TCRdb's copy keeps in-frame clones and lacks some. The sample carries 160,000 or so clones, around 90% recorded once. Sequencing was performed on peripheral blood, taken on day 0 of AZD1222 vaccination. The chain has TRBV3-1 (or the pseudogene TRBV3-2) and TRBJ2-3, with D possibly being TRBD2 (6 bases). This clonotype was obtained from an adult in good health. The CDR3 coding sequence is TGTGCCAGCAGCCACCGGGGGGATACGCAGTATTTT. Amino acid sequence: CASSHRGDTQYF.